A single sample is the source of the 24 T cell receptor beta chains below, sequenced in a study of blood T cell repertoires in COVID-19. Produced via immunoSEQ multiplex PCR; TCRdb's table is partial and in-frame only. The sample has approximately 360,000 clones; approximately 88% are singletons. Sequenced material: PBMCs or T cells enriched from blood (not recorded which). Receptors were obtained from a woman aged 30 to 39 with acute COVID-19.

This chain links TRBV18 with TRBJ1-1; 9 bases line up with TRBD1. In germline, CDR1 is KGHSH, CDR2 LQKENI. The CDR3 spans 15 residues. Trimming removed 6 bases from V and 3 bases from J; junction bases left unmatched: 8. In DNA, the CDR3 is TGTGCCAGCTCCCGCATTGGGACAGGGTACACTGAAGCTTTCTTT. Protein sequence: CASSRIGTGYTEAFF. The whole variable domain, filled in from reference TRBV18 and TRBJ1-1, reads NAGVMQNPRHLVRRRGQEARLRCSPMKGHSHVYWYRQLPEEGLKFMVYLQKENIIDESGMPKERFSAEFPKEGPSILRIQQVVRGDSAAYFCASSRIGTGYTEAFFGQGTRLTVV.

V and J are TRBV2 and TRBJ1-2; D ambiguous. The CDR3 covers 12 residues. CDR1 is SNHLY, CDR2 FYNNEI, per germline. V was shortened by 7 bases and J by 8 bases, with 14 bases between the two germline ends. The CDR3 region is CASKKQEEGYTF. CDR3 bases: TGTGCCAGCAAAAAGCAGGAGGAGGGCTACACCTTC.

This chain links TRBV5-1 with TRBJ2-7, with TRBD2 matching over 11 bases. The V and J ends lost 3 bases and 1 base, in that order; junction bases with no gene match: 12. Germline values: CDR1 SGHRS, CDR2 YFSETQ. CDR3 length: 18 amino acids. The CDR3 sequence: CASSSGLAGATVSYEQYF. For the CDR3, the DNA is TGCGCCAGCAGCTCTGGACTAGCGGGCGCCACCGTATCCTACGAGCAGTACTTC.

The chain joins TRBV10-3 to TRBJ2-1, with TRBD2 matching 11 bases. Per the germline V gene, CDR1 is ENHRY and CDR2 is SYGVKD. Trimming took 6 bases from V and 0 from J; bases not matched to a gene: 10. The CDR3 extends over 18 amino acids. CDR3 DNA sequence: TGTGCCATCAGCGACCTAGCGGGGGGCCGGAGCTCCTACAATGAGCAGTTCTTC. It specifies CAISDLAGGRSSYNEQFF.

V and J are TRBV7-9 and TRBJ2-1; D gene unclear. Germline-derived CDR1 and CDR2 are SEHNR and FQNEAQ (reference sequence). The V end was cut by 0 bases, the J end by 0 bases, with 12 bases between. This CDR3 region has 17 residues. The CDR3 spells CASSLAPTLLSYNEQFF. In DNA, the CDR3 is TGTGCCAGCAGCTTAGCCCCGACTCTCCTCTCCTACAATGAGCAGTTCTTC.

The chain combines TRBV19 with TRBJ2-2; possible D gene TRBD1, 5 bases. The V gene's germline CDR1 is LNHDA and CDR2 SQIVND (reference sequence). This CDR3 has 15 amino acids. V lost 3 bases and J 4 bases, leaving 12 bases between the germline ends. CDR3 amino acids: CASSIHRQGTGELFF. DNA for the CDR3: TGTGCCAGTAGTATTCACAGGCAGGGCACCGGGGAGCTGTTTTTT. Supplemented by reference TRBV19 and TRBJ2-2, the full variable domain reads DGGITQSPKYLFRKEGQNVTLSCEQNLNHDAMYWYRQDPGQGLRLIYYSQIVNDFQKGDIAEGYSVSREKKESFPLTVTSAQKNPTAFYLCASSIHRQGTGELFFGEGSRLTVL.

CDR3 DNA sequence: TGTGCCAGCAGGAACACAGGGGGGGGTACCTACGAGCAGTACTTC. Its translation: CASRNTGGGTYEQYF. The rearrangement links TRBV6-5 to TRBJ2-7; a possible D gene is TRBD1 (8 bases). Trimming pared 6 bases from V and 2 bases from J, leaving 17 bases between. CDR1 and CDR2 from the germline V gene are MNHEY and SVGAGI. This CDR3 region has 15 residues.

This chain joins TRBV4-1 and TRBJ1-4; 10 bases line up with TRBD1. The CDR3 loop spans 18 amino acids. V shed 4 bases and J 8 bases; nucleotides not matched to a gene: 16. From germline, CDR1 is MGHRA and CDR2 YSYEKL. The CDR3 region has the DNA TGCGCCAGCAGCCGAGAAGGGGACAGGGGACGACGGGCAGAAAAACTGTTTTTT. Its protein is CASSREGDRGRRAEKLFF.

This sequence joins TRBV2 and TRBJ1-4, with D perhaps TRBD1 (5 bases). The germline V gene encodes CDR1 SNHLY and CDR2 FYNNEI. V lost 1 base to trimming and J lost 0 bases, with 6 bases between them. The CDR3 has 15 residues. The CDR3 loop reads CASSEETATNEKLFF. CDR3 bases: TGTGCCAGCAGTGAAGAGACAGCAACTAATGAAAAACTGTTTTTT.

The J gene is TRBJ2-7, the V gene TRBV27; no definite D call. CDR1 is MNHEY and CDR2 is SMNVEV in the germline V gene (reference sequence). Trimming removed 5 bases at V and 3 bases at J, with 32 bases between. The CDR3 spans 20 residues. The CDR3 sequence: CASSTRTNLGRQVLLYEQYF. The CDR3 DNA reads TGTGCCAGCAGTACACGTACGAACCTCGGTCGGCAGGTACTCCTCTACGAGCAGTACTTC.

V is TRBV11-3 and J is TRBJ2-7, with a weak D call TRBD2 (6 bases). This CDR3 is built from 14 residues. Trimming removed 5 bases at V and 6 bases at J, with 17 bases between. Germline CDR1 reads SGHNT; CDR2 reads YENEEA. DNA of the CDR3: TGTGCCAGCAGCCGCGGGACCCAACTCGGCGAGCAGTACTTC. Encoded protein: CASSRGTQLGEQYF.

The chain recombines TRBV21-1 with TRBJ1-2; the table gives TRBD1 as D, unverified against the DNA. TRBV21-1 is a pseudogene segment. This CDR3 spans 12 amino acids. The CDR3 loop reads CARRQGNYGYTF. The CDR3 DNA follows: TGTGCCAGGAGACAGGGTAACTATGGCTACACCTTC.

Here the CDR3 DNA reads TGCAGCGCTCGAACAGAGACCTTGAGCACTGAAGCTTTCTTT. Translated, it gives CSARTETLSTEAFF. The chain employs TRBV29-1 and TRBJ1-1; D ambiguous. The CDR3 is made up of 14 amino acids. Germline V gene data show CDR1 as SQVTM and CDR2 as ANQGSEA. V gave up 7 bases and J gave up 4 bases, with 19 bases separating them.

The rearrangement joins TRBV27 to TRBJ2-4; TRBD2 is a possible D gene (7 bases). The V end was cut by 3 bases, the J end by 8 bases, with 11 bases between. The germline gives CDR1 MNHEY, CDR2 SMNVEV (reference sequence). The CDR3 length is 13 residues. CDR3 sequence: CASSLGRGDIQYF. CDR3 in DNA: TGTGCCAGCAGTTTGGGGAGGGGGGACATTCAGTACTTC.

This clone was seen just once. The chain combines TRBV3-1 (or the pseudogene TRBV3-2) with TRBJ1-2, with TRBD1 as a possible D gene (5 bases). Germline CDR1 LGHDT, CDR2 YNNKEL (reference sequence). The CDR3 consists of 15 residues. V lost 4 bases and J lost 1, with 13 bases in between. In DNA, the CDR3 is TGTGCCAGCAGCCCCGGGAGTGGGGGTAACTATGGCTACACCTTC. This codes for CASSPGSGGNYGYTF.

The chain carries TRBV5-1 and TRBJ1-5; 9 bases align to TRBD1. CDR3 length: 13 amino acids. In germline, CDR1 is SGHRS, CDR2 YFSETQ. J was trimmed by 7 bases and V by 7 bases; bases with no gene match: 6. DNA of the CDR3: TGCGCCAGCCGGGACAGGGAAGGACAGCCCCAGCATTTT. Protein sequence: CASRDREGQPQHF.

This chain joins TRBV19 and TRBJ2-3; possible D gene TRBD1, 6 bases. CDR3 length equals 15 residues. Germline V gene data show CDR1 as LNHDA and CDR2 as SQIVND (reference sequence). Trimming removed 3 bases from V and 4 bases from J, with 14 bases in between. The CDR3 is CASSIGTGSPDTQYF. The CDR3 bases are TGTGCCAGTAGTATTGGCACAGGGAGTCCAGATACGCAGTATTTT. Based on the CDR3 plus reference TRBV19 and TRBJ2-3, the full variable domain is DGGITQSPKYLFRKEGQNVTLSCEQNLNHDAMYWYRQDPGQGLRLIYYSQIVNDFQKGDIAEGYSVSREKKESFPLTVTSAQKNPTAFYLCASSIGTGSPDTQYFGPGTRLTVL.

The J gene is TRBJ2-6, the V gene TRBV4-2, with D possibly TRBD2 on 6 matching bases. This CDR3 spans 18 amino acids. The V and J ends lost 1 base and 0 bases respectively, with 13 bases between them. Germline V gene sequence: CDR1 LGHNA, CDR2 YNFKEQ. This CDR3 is CASSQGEDGSSGANVLTF. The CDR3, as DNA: TGTGCCAGCAGCCAAGGGGAGGACGGTAGCTCTGGGGCCAACGTCCTGACTTTC.

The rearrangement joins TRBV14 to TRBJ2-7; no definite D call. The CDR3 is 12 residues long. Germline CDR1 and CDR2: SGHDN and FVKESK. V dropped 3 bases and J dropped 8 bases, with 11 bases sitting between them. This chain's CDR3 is CASSQRQSKQYF. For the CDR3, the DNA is TGTGCCAGCAGCCAGAGGCAGTCAAAGCAGTACTTC.

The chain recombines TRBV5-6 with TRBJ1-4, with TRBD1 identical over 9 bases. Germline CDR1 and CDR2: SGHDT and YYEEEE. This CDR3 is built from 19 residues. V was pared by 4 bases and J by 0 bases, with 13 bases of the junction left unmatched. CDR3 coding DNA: TGTGCCAGCAGCCCCCCAAGAGGGACAGGGAGGACAACTAATGAAAAACTGTTTTTT. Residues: CASSPPRGTGRTTNEKLFF.

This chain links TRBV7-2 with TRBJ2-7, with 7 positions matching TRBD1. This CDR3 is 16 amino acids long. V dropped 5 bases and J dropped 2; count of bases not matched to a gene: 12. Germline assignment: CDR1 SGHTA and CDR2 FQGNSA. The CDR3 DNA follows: TGTGCCAGCAGCCGGGTCGTAACAGGGGCTACCTACGAGCAGTACTTC. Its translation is CASSRVVTGATYEQYF.

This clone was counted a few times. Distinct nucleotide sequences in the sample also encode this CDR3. The CDR3 reads CASSYRGNYGYTF. Written as DNA, the CDR3 is TGTGCCAGTAGTTACAGGGGTAACTATGGCTACACCTTC. The chain recombines TRBV19 with TRBJ1-2; TRBD1 aligns across 7 bases. The length of the CDR3 is 13 residues. Trimming took 5 bases from V and 1 from J; bases not matched to a gene: 1. In germline, CDR1 is LNHDA, CDR2 SQIVND (reference sequence).

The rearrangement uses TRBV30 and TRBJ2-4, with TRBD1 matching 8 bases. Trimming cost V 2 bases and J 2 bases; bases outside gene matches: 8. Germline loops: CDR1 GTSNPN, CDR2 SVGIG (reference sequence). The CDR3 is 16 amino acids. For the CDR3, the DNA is TGTGCCTGGAGTCGACAGGGGCTGCGGTCCAAAAACATTCAGTACTTC. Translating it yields CAWSRQGLRSKNIQYF.

In DNA, the CDR3 is TGTGCCTGGAGCCCCGGCGGAACCAACGTCCTGACTTTC. It translates to CAWSPGGTNVLTF. The V call is TRBV30, the J call TRBJ2-6; D is undetermined. The V gene lost 3 bases and the J gene lost 8 bases, with 11 bases spanning the gap. CDR3 length: 13 residues. The germline V gene has CDR1 GTSNPN and CDR2 SVGIG (reference sequence).